Listed here are 14 T cell receptor beta chains from one sample, sequenced in a study of blood T cell repertoires in COVID-19 (dated by TCRdb to about 2020). Libraries were made using the immunoSEQ multiplex PCR assay. TCRdb took this table from immuneACCESS and kept in-frame rearrangements with V and J called. Such tables lack part of the clones; where checked against another copy, unresolved V genes explain under half of the gap, and the rest is unexplained. Here the sample has around 290,000 clones; about 89% occur a single time. Approximately 4.3% of the sample is in the top ten clones. Sequencing was carried out using peripheral blood. These receptors were taken from a man aged 35 to 55 with acute or convalescent COVID-19.

The genes are TRBV19 and TRBJ1-1, with 11 bases that match TRBD1. CDR1 LNHDA and CDR2 SQIVND come from the germline V gene (reference sequence). V lost 6 bases and J lost 2; bases outside the gene matches: 8. The CDR3 is 16 amino acids. CDR3 sequence reads: CASRVGGQGVNTEAFF. CDR3 DNA sequence: TGTGCCAGTAGGGTAGGGGGACAGGGGGTTAACACTGAAGCTTTCTTT.

This rearrangement joins TRBV5-1 to TRBJ2-1; D unresolved. Germline CDR1 is SGHRS and CDR2 is YFSETQ. The V end was cut by 1 base, the J end by 6 bases, with 8 bases between. The CDR3 runs to 13 residues. The DNA of the CDR3 is TGCGCCAGCAGCTTGCCTCCCAGCAATGAGCAGTTCTTC. It translates to CASSLPPSNEQFF.

The chain couples TRBV6-6 to TRBJ2-7, with 13 bases aligning to TRBD2. The germline gives CDR1 MNHNY, CDR2 SVGAGI (reference sequence). With 2 bases clipped from V and 3 bases from J, the junction kept 4 bases outside the gene matches. The length of the CDR3 is 16 residues. CDR3 region: CASSYPGTSGDYEQYF. The CDR3 bases are TGTGCCAGCAGTTACCCGGGGACTAGCGGGGACTACGAGCAGTACTTC.

The chain employs TRBV9 and TRBJ1-2; D not certain. V lost 1 base and J lost 3, with 10 bases in between. The germline V gene encodes CDR1 SGDLS and CDR2 YYNGEE. The length of the CDR3 is 14 residues. The CDR3 nucleotides read TGTGCCAGCAGCGTACTGGCTCAGGACTATGGCTACACCTTC. Amino acids: CASSVLAQDYGYTF.

This clone appeared a single time. The V gene is TRBV11-2, the J gene TRBJ1-2; D gene unclear. With 3 bases removed from V and 8 bases from J, the gap between germline ends came to 16 bases. The germline CDR1 and CDR2 sequences are SGHAT and FQNNGV. This CDR3 has 14 amino acids. The CDR3 DNA follows: TGTGCCAGCAGCTTGACTCAGAGTTTTTACGGCTACACCTTC. It specifies CASSLTQSFYGYTF.

The V gene is TRBV6-2 or TRBV6-3, the J gene TRBJ2-3; 10 bases line up with TRBD2. From germline, CDR1 is MNHEY and CDR2 SVGEGT. The CDR3 totals 23 residues. The ends lost 6 bases at V and 5 bases at J; junction bases unmatched: 32. CDR3 DNA sequence: TGTGCCAGCAGCCTACGAAGGGAAGGTTTTACCGACACCGGGACTAGCGTCGGAGATACGCAGTATTTT. Residues: CASSLRREGFTDTGTSVGDTQYF.

The gene calls are TRBV11-2 and TRBJ2-3; 7 bases line up with TRBD2. CDR1 and CDR2 (germline): SGHAT, FQNNGV. The CDR3 is 15 amino acids. V trimming: 5 bases; J trimming: 0 bases; junction bases outside the gene matches: 5. The CDR3 region has the DNA TGTGCCAGCAGCCGGCGGGGGACTAGCACAGATACGCAGTATTTT. Its translation is CASSRRGTSTDTQYF.

The chain recombines TRBV2 with TRBJ2-3; possibly TRBD1 for D (6 bases). V lost 2 bases, J lost 4 bases, and 10 bases lay in between. CDR1 SNHLY and CDR2 FYNNEI come from the germline V gene. This CDR3 has 14 residues. CDR3 DNA: TGTGCCAGCAGTGAAACCACAGGGCCAGATACGCAGTATTTT. The encoded protein is CASSETTGPDTQYF.

V usage is TRBV11-3 and J usage is TRBJ1-6, with D possibly being TRBD1 (6 bases). Deletions cut 3 bases from V and 10 bases from J, with 10 bases between. Looked up from germline, CDR1 is SGHNT and CDR2 is YENEEA. The CDR3 contains 13 residues. CDR3: CASSFHTGSPLHF. CDR3 sequence (DNA): TGTGCCAGCAGCTTTCATACAGGGTCACCCCTCCACTTT. Drawing the rest from reference TRBV11-3 and TRBJ1-6, the complete variable domain is EAGVVQSPRYKIIEKKQPVAFWCNPISGHNTLYWYLQNLGQGPELLIRYENEEAVDDSQLPKDRFSAERLKGVDSTLKIQPAELGDSAVYLCASSFHTGSPLHFGNGTRLTVT.

The table lists this clone with a few counts. CDR3 sequence reads: CASSWGQGAYEQYF. CDR3 coding DNA: TGTGCCAGCAGCTGGGGACAGGGGGCCTACGAGCAGTACTTC. The rearrangement uses TRBV7-2 and TRBJ2-7; TRBD1 aligns across 11 bases. The germline V gene has CDR1 SGHTA and CDR2 FQGNSA. Trimming cost V 4 bases and J 2 bases; bases outside gene matches: 1. The length of the CDR3 is 14 residues.

V usage is TRBV18 and J usage is TRBJ1-1; no clear D gene. This CDR3 is 13 amino acids long. V lost 2 bases and J lost 0, with 4 bases in between. CDR1 and CDR2 (germline): KGHSH, LQKENI. In DNA form, the CDR3 reads TGTGCCAGCTCACCATCATTGAACACTGAAGCTTTCTTT. Amino acid sequence: CASSPSLNTEAFF.

The chain has TRBV4-1 and TRBJ1-5, with D perhaps matching TRBD1 (6 bases). Germline V lookup: CDR1 MGHRA, CDR2 YSYEKL. Trimming pared 0 bases from V and 3 bases from J, leaving 12 bases between. This CDR3 has 16 amino acids. CDR3 in DNA: TGCGCCAGCAGCCAAGAGAACAGGGCCTCCAATCAGCCCCAGCATTTT. Its protein is CASSQENRASNQPQHF.

This sequence joins TRBV6-5 and TRBJ2-7; D is possibly TRBD1 (6 bases). V lost 6 bases and J 6 bases, leaving 21 bases between the germline ends. CDR1 is MNHEY and CDR2 is SVGAGI in the germline V gene. This CDR3 comprises 15 residues. The CDR3 sequence: CASRDTGTLKGEQYF. DNA for the CDR3: TGTGCCAGCAGAGATACCGGGACACTCAAGGGCGAGCAGTACTTC.

This rearrangement joins TRBV5-1 to TRBJ1-3; TRBD1 might be the D (5 bases). The germline V gene encodes CDR1 SGHRS and CDR2 YFSETQ. With 0 bases removed from V and 3 bases from J, the gap between germline ends came to 13 bases. CDR3 length: 16 amino acids. Here the CDR3 DNA reads TGCGCCAGCAGCTTGGAATACAGGCCCGGTGGAAACACCATATATTTT. Its protein is CASSLEYRPGGNTIYF.